This entry is about one T cell receptor (beta chain). The germline V gene has CDR1 MNHEY and CDR2 SVGEGT. V lost 4 bases, J lost 4 bases, and 11 bases stayed unmatched. CDR3 length: 17 amino acids. In the authors' workflow: Amplification with reference gene primers provided the estimates of nucleated cell counts. Repertoires were generated with immunoSEQ multiplex PCR, while TCRdb's copy carries only in-frame clones and drops some. For V, J and clone size, that table is used; D and trimming come from the DNA. The sample lists 200,000 or so clones; 70% to 85% were seen once. The sample originates from a study of blood T cell repertoires in COVID-19. Looking at the study overall: T cells, B-cell-depleted T cells, or PBMCs provided the cDNA or gDNA that served as material.

The chain has TRBV6-2 or TRBV6-3 and TRBJ2-1; TRBD2 matches 9 bases. The sequence was obtained from a human donor with acute or convalescent COVID-19. The donor label of this sample is uncertain. Sequenced material: peripheral blood. CDR3 sequence reads: CASSSTRTSERYNEQFF. The CDR3 DNA follows: TGTGCCAGCAGTTCTACTCGGACTAGCGAGCGATACAATGAGCAGTTCTTC.